This T cell receptor (beta chain) was found in a study of CD8 T cells in Susac syndrome (dated by TCRdb to the late 2010s). In terms of the full investigation: Of the Susac syndrome patients who were sequenced, about six had clinically active disease and about 8 were in clinical remission. At blood withdrawal, Susac syndrome patients were therapy-naive, treated with corticosteroids (with IVIg additionally given to some), or treated with IVIg alone. Repertoire sequencing was used to test whether CD8+ T cell activation and differentiation in Susac syndrome was antigen driven. General findings and caveats noted by the study authors: In patients with Susac syndrome, the CD4+ T cell repertoire showed no detectable clonal expansion. The number of individuals in the TCR sequencing and HLA analysis was acknowledged as relatively small.

Peripheral blood CD8+ and CD4+ T cells from healthy donors, Susac syndrome patients and multiple sclerosis patients were profiled by high-throughput TCR beta sequencing. Susac syndrome patients met recently defined diagnostic criteria for definite or probable disease. Bulk CD8+ and CD4+ T cells were purified magnetically by negative isolation, whereas CD8+ TEMRA cells were enriched by FACS. Blood was drawn into EDTA tubes, processed within 24 hours, and PBMCs were isolated by density gradient centrifugation. PBMCs intended for TCR sequencing were cryopreserved in liquid nitrogen and were subsequently thawed in a 37 degrees C water bath. A purity of at least 90% was achieved for sorted or isolated CD4+, CD8+ and CD8+ TEMRA cells. Remarks on this clonotype: Its recognized antigen is unknown. No base quality information exists; no much larger clone differs at one position.

From the cysteine through the phenylalanine, the CDR3 covers 13 amino acids. The entry retains the CDR3 DNA only, 39 bases that are in frame from base 1. The junction carries 10 bases between V and J, which are trimmed by 4 bases and 6 bases respectively. CDR1 is given as MNHEY and CDR2 as SVGEGT, both from the germline V gene. RNA was extracted using the RNeasy kit, and 0.5 to 1 microgram was reverse transcribed with random hexamers. The immunoSEQ multiplex PCR assay, covering 54 Vbeta and 13 Jbeta segments, was used to amplify TCR beta CDR3 regions. PCR amplification bias was corrected using a synthetic template baseline for primer optimization and computational correction. On the authors' methods: Reads were assigned to V, D and J genes according to IMGT and analyzed in immunoSEQ Analyzer, with only productive sequences retained. Clonality was calculated as one minus the Shannon entropy normalized by log2 of the number of productive unique sequences. For each patient and control, public and private clones were evaluated among the 100 most prevalent clones. Clones were defined as Susac-specific when absent from the healthy and MS cohorts, from 1,000 to 1,100 published viral clones and from other ImmuneACCESS disease sequences. TCRdb redid the processing of the public reads, applying fastp at Q25 and MiXCR, and retained in-frame beta chains. Rows with one shared CDR3 protein collapse into an entry with the most common genes and DNA. The authors' filters were not applied to this entry. This sample gives about 210,000 distinct CDR3 sequences in total; 85% to 95% of them show up just once. The ten largest make up 0.15% to 0.2% of the sample.

The sequenced material came from CD4+ T cells from PBMCs. This sequence originates from a human donor with Susac syndrome. The chain was built from TRBV6-2 or TRBV6-3 and TRBJ1-5, with no reliable assignment of the D segment. The DNA is TGTGCCAGCAGTTCGGGCTGGAGTCAGCCCCAGCATTTT. Its amino acids are CASSSGWSQPQHF.